This T cell receptor beta chain was retrieved from a study of cytomegalovirus exposure and HLA in healthy donors. The wider study: Most genotyped donors, 81% of about 360, had Caucasian-associated genetic ancestry.

This clone showed up just a few times. Its matching antigen is unknown. The study's findings and limits: Most TCRs appeared rarely, but some public TCRs recurred in many donors.

The V gene end was trimmed by 4 bases and the J gene end by 3 bases; junction bases not matched to a gene: 7. The germline V gene has CDR1 SGHRS and CDR2 YFSETQ. The CDR3 length is 15 residues. 60 Vbeta and 13 Jbeta primers were used in PCR. Data came from immunoSEQ multiplex PCR; TCRdb stores just in-frame clones and leaves some out. The table has around 120,000 clones, 15% seen once; the top ten hold roughly 2%. Sequencing input: PBMCs. The source of this sequence is a young woman in good health and CMV-seronegative. The chain employs TRBV5-1 and TRBJ1-5; 7 bases line up with TRBD1. As DNA, the CDR3 is TGCGCCAGCAGCATCGGGACAGAATACAATCAGCCCCAGCATTTT. Protein product: CASSIGTEYNQPQHF.